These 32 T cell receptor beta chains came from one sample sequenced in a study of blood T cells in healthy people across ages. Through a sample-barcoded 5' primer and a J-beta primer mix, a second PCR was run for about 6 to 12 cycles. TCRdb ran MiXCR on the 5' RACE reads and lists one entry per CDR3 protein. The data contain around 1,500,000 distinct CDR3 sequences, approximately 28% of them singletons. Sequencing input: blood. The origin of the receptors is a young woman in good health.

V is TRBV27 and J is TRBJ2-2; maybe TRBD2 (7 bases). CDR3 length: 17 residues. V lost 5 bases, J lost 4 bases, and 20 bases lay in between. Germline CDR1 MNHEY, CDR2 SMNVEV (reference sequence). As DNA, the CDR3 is TGTGCCAGCAGTCCCCGTGTGTGGGGGGGGCCCACCGGGGAGCTGTTTTTT. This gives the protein CASSPRVWGGPTGELFF.

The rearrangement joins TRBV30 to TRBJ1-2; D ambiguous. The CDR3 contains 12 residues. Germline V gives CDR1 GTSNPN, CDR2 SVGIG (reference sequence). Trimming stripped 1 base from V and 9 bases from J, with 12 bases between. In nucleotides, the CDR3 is TGTGCCTGGAGTGAAAACCGTCATAGCTACACCTTC. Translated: CAWSENRHSYTF.

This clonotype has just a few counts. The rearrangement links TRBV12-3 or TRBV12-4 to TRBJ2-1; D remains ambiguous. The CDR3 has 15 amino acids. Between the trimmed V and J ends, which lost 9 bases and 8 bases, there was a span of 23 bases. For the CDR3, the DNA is TGTGCCAGTCGTTTGAGAGGCCTACTATTCGATGAGCAGTTCTTC. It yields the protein CASRLRGLLFDEQFF.

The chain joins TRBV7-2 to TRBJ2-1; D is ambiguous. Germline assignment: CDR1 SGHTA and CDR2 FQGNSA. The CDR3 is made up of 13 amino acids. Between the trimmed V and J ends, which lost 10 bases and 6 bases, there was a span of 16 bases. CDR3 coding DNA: TGTGCCACTACGGTGGTACAGAGCAATGAGCAGTTCTTC. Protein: CATTVVQSNEQFF. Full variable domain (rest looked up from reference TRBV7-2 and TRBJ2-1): GAGVSQSPSNKVTEKGKDVELRCDPISGHTALYWYRQSLGQGLEFLIYFQGNSAPDKSGLPSDRFSAERTGGSVSTLTIQRTQQEDSAVYLCATTVVQSNEQFFGPGTRLTVL.

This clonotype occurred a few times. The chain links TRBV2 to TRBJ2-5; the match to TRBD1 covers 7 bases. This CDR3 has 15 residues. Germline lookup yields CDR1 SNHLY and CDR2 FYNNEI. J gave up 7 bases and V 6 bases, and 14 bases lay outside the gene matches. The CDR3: CASRFEQGLFATQYF. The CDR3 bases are TGTGCCAGCAGGTTCGAACAGGGGCTTTTTGCGACCCAGTACTTC.

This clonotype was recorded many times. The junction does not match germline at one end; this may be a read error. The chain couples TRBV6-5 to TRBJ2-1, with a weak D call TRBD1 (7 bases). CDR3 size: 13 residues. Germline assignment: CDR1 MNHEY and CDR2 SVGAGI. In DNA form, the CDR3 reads TGCGCCAGCAGCTACAGGGGAGGCAATGAGCAGTTCTTC. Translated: CASSYRGGNEQFF.

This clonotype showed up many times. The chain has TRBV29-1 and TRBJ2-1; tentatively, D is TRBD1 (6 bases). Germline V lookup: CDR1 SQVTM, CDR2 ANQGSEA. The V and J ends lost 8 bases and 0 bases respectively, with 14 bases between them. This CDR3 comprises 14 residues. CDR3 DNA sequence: TGCAGCATTATTCTAGGGGGCTCCTACAATGAGCAGTTCTTC. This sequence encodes CSIILGGSYNEQFF.

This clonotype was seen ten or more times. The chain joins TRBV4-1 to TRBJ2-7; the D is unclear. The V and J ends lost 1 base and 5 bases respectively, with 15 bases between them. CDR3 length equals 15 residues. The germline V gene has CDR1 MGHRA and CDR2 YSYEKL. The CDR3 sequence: CASSQVQTLVNEQYF. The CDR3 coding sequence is TGCGCCAGCAGCCAAGTCCAGACTCTCGTCAACGAGCAGTACTTC.

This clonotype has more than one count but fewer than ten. CDR3 nucleotides: TGCAGTGCTCCGGACAGGGCTAACACTGAAGCTTTCTTT. Protein sequence: CSAPDRANTEAFF. This chain links TRBV20-1 with TRBJ1-1; the match to TRBD1 covers 8 bases. The CDR3 covers 13 residues. Trimming took 5 bases from V and 2 from J; bases not matched to a gene: 4. Germline V CDR1 and CDR2: DFQATT, SNEGSKA (reference sequence).

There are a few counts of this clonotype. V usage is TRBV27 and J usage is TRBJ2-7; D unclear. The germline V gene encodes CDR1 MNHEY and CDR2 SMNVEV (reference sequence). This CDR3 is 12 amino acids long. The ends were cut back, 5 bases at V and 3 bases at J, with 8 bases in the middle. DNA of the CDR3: TGTGCCAGCAGTCACGGAAACTACGAGCAGTACTTC. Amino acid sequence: CASSHGNYEQYF.

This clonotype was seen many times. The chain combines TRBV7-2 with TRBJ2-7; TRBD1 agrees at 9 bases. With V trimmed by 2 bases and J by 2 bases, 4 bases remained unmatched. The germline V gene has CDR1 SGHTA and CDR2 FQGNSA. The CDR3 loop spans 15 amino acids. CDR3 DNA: TGTGCCAGCAGCTTAAGTCGGGACAGGGCCTACGAGCAGTACTTC. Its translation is CASSLSRDRAYEQYF.

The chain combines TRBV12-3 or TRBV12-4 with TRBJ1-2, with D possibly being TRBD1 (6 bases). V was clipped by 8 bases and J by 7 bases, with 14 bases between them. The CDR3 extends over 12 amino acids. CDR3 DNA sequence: TGTGCCAGCCACACAGGGTTCGCTGGCTACACCTTC. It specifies CASHTGFAGYTF.

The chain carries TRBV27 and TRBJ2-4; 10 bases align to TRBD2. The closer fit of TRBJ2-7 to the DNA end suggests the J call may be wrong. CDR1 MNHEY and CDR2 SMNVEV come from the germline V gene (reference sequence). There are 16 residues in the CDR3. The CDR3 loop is CASSPHPSGRANEQYF. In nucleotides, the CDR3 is TGTGCCAGCAGTCCCCATCCTAGCGGGAGAGCGAACGAGCAGTACTTC.

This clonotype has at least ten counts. CDR3 nucleotides: TGCAGTGCTCTGACTAGCGGGATCTCCTACGAGCAGTACTTC. This gives the protein CSALTSGISYEQYF. The chain uses TRBV20-1 and TRBJ2-7; 11 bases line up with TRBD2. This CDR3 spans 14 amino acids. Germline values: CDR1 DFQATT, CDR2 SNEGSKA (reference sequence). After removal of 5 bases from V and 0 bases from J, the junction contained 3 bases not matched to a gene.

The CDR3 DNA follows: TGCAGTGCTAGAGATACTCTCACCTACAATGAGCAGTTCTTC. This codes for CSARDTLTYNEQFF. The chain combines TRBV20-1 with TRBJ2-1; D not resolved. Germline lookup yields CDR1 DFQATT and CDR2 SNEGSKA (reference sequence). The CDR3 loop spans 14 amino acids. Trimming removed 0 bases at V and 2 bases at J, with 8 bases between.

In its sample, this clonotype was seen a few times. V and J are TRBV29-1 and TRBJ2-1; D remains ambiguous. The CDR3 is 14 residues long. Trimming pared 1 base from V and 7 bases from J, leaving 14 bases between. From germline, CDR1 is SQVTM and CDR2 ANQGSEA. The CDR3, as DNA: TGCAGCGTTGAAGCCCAGCTCGGACCGAATGAGCAGTTCTTC. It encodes CSVEAQLGPNEQFF.

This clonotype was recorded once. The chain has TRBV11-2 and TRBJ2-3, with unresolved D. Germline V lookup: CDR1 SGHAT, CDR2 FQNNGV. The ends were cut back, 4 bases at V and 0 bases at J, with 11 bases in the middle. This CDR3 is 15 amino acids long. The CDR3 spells CASSYGDASTDTQYF. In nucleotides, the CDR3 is TGTGCCAGCAGCTATGGCGACGCCAGCACAGATACGCAGTATTTT.

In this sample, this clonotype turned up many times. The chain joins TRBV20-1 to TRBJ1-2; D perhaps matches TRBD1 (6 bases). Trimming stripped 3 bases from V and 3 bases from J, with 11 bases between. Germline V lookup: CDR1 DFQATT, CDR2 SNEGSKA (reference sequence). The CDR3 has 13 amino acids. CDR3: CSARNRGDYGYTF. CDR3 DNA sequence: TGCAGTGCTAGGAATAGGGGGGACTATGGCTACACCTTC.

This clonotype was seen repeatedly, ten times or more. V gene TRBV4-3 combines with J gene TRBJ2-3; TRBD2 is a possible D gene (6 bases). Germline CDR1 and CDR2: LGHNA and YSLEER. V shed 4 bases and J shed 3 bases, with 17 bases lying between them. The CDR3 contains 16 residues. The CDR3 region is CASSPRLRGLTDTQYF. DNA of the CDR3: TGCGCCAGCAGCCCCCGGTTGAGGGGACTTACAGATACGCAGTATTTT.

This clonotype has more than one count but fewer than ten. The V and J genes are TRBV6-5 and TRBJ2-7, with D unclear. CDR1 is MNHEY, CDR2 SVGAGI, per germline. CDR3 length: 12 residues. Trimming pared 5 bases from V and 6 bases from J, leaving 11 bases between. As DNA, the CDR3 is TGTGCCAGCAGTAAGGGATCAGTCGAGCAGTACTTC. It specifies CASSKGSVEQYF.

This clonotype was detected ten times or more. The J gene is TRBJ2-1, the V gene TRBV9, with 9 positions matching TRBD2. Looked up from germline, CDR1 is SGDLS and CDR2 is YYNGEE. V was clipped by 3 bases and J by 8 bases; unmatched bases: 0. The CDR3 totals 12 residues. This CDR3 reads CASSASGDEQFF. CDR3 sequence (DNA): TGTGCCAGCAGCGCTAGCGGGGATGAGCAGTTCTTC.

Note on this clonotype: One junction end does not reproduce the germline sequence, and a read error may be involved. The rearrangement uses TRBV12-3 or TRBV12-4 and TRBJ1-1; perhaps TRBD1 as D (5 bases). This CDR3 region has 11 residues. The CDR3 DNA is TGTGTCAGCAGTTTTTCCGGGGGAGCTTTCTTT. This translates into CVSSFSGGAFF.

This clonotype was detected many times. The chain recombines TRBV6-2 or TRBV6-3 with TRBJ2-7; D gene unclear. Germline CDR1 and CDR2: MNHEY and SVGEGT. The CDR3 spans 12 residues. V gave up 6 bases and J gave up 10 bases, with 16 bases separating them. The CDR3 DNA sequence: TGTGCCAGCAGGACGAACGGGCCATACCAGTACTTC. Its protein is CASRTNGPYQYF.

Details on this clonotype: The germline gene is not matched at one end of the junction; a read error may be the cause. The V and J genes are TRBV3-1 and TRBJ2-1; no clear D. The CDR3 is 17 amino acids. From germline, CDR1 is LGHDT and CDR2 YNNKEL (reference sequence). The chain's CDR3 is CAGSRSGGPFSYNEQFF. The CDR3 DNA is TGTGCCGGCAGCCGCTCGGGCGGCCCCTTCTCCTACAATGAGCAGTTCTTC.

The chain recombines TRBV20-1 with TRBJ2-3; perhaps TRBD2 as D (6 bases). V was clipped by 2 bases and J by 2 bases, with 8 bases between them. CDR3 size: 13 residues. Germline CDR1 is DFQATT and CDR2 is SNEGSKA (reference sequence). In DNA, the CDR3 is TGCAGTGCTAGACTAGCGTTCACAGATACGCAGTATTTT. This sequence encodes CSARLAFTDTQYF.

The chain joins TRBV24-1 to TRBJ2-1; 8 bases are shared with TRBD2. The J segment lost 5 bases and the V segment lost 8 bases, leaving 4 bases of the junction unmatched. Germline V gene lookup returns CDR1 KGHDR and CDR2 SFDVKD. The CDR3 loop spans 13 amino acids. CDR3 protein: CATTGGSHNEQFF. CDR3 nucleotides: TGTGCCACCACGGGGGGGTCCCACAATGAGCAGTTCTTC.

This chain's CDR3 is CASRFDRLRGTGELFF. The CDR3 bases are TGTGCCAGCAGGTTTGACAGACTTCGAGGCACCGGGGAGCTGTTTTTT. The chain has TRBV7-6 and TRBJ2-2, with D possibly TRBD1 on 5 matching bases. The germline CDR1 and CDR2 sequences are SGHVS and FNYEAQ. V was shortened by 6 bases and J by 4 bases, with 18 bases between the two germline ends. The CDR3 runs to 16 residues.

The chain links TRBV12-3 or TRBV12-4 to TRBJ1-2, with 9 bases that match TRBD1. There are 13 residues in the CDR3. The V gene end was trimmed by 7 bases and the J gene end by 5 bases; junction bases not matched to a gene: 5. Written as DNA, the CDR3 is TGTGCCAGCAAAGTGGGACAGGGTTATGGCTACACCTTC. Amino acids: CASKVGQGYGYTF.

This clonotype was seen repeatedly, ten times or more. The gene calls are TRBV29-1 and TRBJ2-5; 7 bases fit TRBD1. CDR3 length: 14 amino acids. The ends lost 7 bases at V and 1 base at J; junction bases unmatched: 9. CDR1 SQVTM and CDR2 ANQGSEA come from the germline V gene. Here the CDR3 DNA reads TGCAGCGCCCGGGACCCAGGGGGCCAAGAGACCCAGTACTTC. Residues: CSARDPGGQETQYF. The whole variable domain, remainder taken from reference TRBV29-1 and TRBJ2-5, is SAVISQKPSRDICQRGTSLTIQCQVDSQVTMMFWYRQQPGQSLTLIATANQGSEATYESGFVIDKFPISRPNLTFSTLTVSNMSPEDSSIYLCSARDPGGQETQYFGPGTRLLVL.

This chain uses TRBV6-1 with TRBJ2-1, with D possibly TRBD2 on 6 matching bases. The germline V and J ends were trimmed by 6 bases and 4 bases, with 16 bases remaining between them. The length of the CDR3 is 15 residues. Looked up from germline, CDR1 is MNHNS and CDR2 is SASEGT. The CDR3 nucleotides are TGTGCCAGCAGCGCCGGTGGCGGGACTTACAATGAGCAGTTCTTC. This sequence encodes CASSAGGGTYNEQFF.

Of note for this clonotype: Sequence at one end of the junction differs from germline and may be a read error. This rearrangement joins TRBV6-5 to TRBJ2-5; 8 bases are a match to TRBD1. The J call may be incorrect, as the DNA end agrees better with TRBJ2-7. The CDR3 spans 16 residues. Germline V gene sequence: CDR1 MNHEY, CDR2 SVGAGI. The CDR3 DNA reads TGTGCCATCAGTGAGTCGAGGACAGGGTTCGCCTACGAGCAGTACTTC. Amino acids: CAISESRTGFAYEQYF.

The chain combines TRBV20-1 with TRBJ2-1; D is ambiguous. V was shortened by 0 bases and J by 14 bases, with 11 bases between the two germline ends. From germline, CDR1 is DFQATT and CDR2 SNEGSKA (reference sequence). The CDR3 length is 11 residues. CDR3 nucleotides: TGCAGTGCTAGAGATCGCAGCTCCAAGTTCTTC. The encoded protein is CSARDRSSKFF.